This T cell receptor (beta chain) was identified in a study of beta chain bispecific antibodies for T cell cancers (dated by TCRdb to about 2021). Notes on the research overall: After T cells from healthy donors were cocultured with bispecific antibodies and T cell leukemia lines, the researchers used TRBV sequencing of the cells that survived to measure how much each TRBV family was depleted. Surface TRBV12 (TRBV12-3) was expressed by Jurkat cells, and surface TRBV5-5 was expressed by HPB-ALL cells.

This clonotype was seen only a few times. What this receptor recognizes is not known. No base quality values were provided; no much bigger clone lies one nucleotide off. The CDR3 goes from the cysteine to the phenylalanine over 13 residues. Here the CDR3 DNA is all that survives: 39 bases in frame from base 1. CDR1 and CDR2 (DFQATT, SNEGSKA) derive from the germline V gene (reference sequence). V is shortened by 6 bases, J by 7 bases, and the region joining them spans 16 bases. General findings and caveats noted by the study authors: Each sequenced sample mixed leukemia cell line cells with normal T cells, and most targeted TRBV signal came from the leukemia cells rather than normal T cells. Cross-reactivity of the anti-TRBV5-5 antibody with TRBV5-6 was attributed to high sequence similarity between the two genes.

T cells were expanded from blood mononuclear cells for around three days with either the anti-CD3 antibody OKT3 or CD3/CD28 Dynabeads. The culture conditions for expanded T cells were RPMI 1640 plus 10% fetal bovine serum, recombinant human IL-2 (about 100 IU/ml) and IL-7 (roughly 5.5 ng/ml). Each coculture contained 5 x 10^4 or so normal T cells, 5 x 10^4 or so target cells and bispecific antibody in roughly 100 ul and was incubated for roughly 16 hours at 37 degrees C. Every bispecific antibody was made of two single-chain variable fragments expressed in a single-chain diabody format with a His tag. Effector T cells came from healthy human donors; peripheral blood mononuclear cells were isolated from leukapheresis samples by Ficoll density gradient centrifugation. Unique molecular identifier barcodes were built into the libraries and used for clonotype quantification. Qiagen AllPrep DNA/RNA Micro kits were used to isolate total RNA, and an Agilent TapeStation was used to check RNA quality. TCR beta libraries were built by 5' RACE: cDNA synthesis followed by two PCR steps using TCR beta constant-region gene-specific primers. An Illumina MiSeq platform was used to sequence the TCR beta libraries. The paper's processing steps were these. MIGEC, MiXCR and VDJtools were used to process the reads. Clonotype frequency was calculated as the fraction of unique molecular identifiers assigned to a given clonotype among all unique molecular identifiers in the sample. Any TRBV gene that IMGT lists as a pseudogene or open reading frame, and is therefore nonfunctional, such as TRBV1, TRBV12-1 and TRBV21, was left out. TCRdb's own reprocessing of the public reads used fastp at Q25 and MiXCR and kept productive beta chains. Each entry merges the rows of one CDR3 protein and shows their most common DNA and genes. TCRdb's processing, not the study's, gives the V and J calls here. The sample contains about 17,000 distinct CDR3 sequences, 2% to 2.5% of them found a single time. The ten largest clones capture less than 8.5% of the sample.

This receptor was identified in a human donor in good health. Some clones in this sample may be carry-over from other donors' samples. What was sequenced was healthy donor T cells cultured with leukemia cells. The rearrangement combines TRBV20-1 with TRBJ1-3, with no reliable assignment of the D segment. The sequenced DNA is TGCAGTGCCATAAAACCAGATCGGAACACCATATATTTT. The translation is CSAIKPDRNTIYF.